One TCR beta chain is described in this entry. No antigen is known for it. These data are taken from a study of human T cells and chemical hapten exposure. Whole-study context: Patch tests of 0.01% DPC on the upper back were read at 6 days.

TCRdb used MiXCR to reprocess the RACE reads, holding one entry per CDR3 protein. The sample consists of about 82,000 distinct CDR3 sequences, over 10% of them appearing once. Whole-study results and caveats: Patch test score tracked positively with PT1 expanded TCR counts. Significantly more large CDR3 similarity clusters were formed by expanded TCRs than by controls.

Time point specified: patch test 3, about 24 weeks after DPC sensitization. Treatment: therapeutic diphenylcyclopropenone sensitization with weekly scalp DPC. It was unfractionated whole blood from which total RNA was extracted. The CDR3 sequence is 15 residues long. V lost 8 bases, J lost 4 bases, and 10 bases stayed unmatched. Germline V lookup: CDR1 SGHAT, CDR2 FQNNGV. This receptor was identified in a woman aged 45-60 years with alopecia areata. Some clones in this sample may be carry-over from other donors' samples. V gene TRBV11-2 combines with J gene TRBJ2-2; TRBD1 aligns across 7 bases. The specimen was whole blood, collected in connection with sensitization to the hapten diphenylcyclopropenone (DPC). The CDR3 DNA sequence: TGTGCCAGCCGCAGGGGGTCCCGGAGCACCGGGGAGCTGTTTTTT. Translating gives CASRRGSRSTGELFF. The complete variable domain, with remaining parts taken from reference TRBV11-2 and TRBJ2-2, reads EAGVAQSPRYKIIEKRQSVAFWCNPISGHATLYWYQQILGQGPKLLIQFQNNGVVDDSQLPKDRFSAERLKGVDSTLKIQPAKLEDSAVYLCASRRGSRSTGELFFGEGSRLTVL.